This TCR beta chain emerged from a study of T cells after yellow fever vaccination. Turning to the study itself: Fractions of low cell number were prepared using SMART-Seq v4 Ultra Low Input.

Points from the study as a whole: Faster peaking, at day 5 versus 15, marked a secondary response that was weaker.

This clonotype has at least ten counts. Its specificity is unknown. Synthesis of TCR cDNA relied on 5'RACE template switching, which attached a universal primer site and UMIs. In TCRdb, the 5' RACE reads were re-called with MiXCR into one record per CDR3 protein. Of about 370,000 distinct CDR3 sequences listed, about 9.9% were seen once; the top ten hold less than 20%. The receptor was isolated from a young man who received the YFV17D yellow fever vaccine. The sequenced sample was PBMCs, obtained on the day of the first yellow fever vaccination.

Written as DNA, the CDR3 is TGTGCCAGCAGCCGGGGACTAAACAATGAGCAGTTCTTC. It codes for CASSRGLNNEQFF. The chain has TRBV11-3 and TRBJ2-1; 7 nucleotides agree with TRBD2. Unmatched junction bases numbered 3, after V lost 5 bases and J lost 5 bases. The CDR3 is 13 residues long. Germline V gene lookup returns CDR1 SGHNT and CDR2 YENEEA.